These T cell receptor beta chains were read from a single sample in a study of T cells in Graves' hyperthyroidism and ophthalmopathy. MiXCR, run by TCRdb on the multiplex PCR reads, gives a single entry per CDR3 protein. The sample holds some 720,000 distinct CDR3 sequences, about 15% seen once. Sample: blood. All receptors come from a man aged 18 to 30 with Graves' hyperthyroidism. CDR3s include the opening cysteine and the closing phenylalanine or tryptophan. The order of the fields is V gene, J gene, CDR3 protein.

>TRBV28|TRBJ2-5
CASTSGTKPMYQETQYF
>TRBV30|TRBJ2-3
CAWSPGGSTDTQYF
>TRBV29-1|TRBJ2-7
CSVSRGVYYEQYF
>TRBV2|TRBJ1-5
CASSGSTGDQPQHF
>TRBV28|TRBJ1-5
CASSITVPDNQPQHF
>TRBV7-9|TRBJ2-1
CASSGTSGRRVNEQFF
>TRBV30|TRBJ2-7
CAWSRAFYEQYF
>TRBV3-1|TRBJ2-7
CASSHPGLEAYEQYF
>TRBV19|TRBJ2-1
CASSISAIDEQFF
>TRBV9|TRBJ2-1
CASSVAGGNNEQFF
>TRBV7-2|TRBJ2-5
CASSGGGLAGGETQYF
>TRBV30|TRBJ1-1
CAWSVGRDTEAFF
>TRBV12-5|TRBJ2-3
CASGPPRIAWDTQYF